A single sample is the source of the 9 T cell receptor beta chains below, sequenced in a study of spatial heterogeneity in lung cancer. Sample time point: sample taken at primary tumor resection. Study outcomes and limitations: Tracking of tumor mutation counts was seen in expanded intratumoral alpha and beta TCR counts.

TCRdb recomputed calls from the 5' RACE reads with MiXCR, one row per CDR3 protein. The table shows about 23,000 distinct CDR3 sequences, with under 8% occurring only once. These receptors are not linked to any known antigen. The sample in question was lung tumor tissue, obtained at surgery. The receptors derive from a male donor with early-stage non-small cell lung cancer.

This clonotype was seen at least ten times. The CDR3 here is CASSLALRQGPDTQYF. The DNA of the CDR3 is TGTGCCAGCAGCTTAGCGCTTCGACAGGGCCCAGATACGCAGTATTTT. The chain is built from TRBV7-9 and TRBJ2-3, with 7 bases identical to TRBD1. Germline CDR1 SEHNR, CDR2 FQNEAQ (reference sequence). The CDR3 runs to 16 residues. With V trimmed by 0 bases and J by 4 bases, 7 bases remained unmatched.

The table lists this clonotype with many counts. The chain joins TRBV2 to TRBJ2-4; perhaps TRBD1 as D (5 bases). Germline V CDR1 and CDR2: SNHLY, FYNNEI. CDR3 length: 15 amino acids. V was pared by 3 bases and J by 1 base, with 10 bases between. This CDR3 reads CASSDRVYAKNIQYF. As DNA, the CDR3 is TGTGCCAGCAGTGACAGGGTGTATGCCAAAAACATTCAGTACTTC.

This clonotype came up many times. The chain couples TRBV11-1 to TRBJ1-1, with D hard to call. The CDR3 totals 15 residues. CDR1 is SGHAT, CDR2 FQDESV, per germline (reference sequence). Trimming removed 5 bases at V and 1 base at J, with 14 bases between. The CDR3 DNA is TGTGCCAGCAGCCGTATTACAGCTTCGAACACTGAAGCTTTCTTT. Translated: CASSRITASNTEAFF.

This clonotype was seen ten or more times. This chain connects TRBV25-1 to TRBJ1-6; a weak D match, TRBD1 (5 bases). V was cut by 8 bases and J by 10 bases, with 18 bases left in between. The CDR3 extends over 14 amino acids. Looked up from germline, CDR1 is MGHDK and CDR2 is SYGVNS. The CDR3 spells CASGVGGSRSPLHF. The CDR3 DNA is TGTGCCAGCGGGGTTGGGGGAAGTAGATCACCCCTCCACTTT.

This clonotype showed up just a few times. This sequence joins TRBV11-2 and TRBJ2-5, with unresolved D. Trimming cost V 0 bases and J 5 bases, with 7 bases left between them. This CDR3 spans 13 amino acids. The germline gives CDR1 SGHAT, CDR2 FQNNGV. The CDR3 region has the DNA TGTGCCAGCAGCTTAGAGCCGATGGAGACCCAGTACTTC. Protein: CASSLEPMETQYF.

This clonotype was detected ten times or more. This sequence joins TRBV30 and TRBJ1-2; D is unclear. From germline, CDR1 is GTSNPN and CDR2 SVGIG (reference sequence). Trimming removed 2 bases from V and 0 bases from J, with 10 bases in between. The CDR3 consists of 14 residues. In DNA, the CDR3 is TGTGCCTGGAGTCCAGGAGACTCTAACTATGGCTACACCTTC. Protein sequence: CAWSPGDSNYGYTF.

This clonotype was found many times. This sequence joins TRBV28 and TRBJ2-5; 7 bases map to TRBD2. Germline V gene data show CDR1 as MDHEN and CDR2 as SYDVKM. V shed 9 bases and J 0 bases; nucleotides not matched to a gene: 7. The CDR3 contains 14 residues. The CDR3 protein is CASTSAGNQETQYF. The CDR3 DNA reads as TGTGCCAGTACTAGCGCAGGCAACCAAGAGACCCAGTACTTC.

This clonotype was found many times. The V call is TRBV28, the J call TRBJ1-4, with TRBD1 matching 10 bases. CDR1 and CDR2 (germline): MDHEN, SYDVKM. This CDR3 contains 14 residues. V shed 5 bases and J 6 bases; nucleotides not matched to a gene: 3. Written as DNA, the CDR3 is TGTGCCAGCAGTCCCGGGACAGGGGATGAAAAACTGTTTTTT. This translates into CASSPGTGDEKLFF.

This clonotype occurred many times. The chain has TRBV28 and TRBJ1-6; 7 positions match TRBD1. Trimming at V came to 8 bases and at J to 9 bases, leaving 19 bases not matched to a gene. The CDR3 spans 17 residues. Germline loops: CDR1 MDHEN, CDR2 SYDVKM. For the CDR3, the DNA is TGTGCCAGCGGATTCCGCGGGGCAAGGGCAGGGGGTTCACCCCTCCACTTT. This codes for CASGFRGARAGGSPLHF. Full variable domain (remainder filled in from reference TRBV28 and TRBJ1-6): DVKVTQSSRYLVKRTGEKVFLECVQDMDHENMFWYRQDPGLGLRLIYFSYDVKMKEKGDIPEGYSVSREKKERFSLILESASTNQTSMYLCASGFRGARAGGSPLHFGNGTRLTVT.